The 22 T cell receptor beta chains below all came from one sample that was sequenced in a study of blood T cell repertoires in COVID-19. Clones were read by immunoSEQ multiplex PCR, and TCRdb kept only the in-frame ones, dropping some. The data show about 120,000 clones, about 80% seen once. The sequencing sample was made of peripheral blood. The receptors come from a woman between 45 and 60 years old with acute or convalescent COVID-19.

The rearrangement uses TRBV29-1 and TRBJ2-7; 10 bases map to TRBD1. This CDR3 contains 15 residues. The germline CDR1 and CDR2 sequences are SQVTM and ANQGSEA. V shed 5 bases, J shed 3 bases, and the junction held 10 bases outside the gene matches. CDR3 region: CSVRGTGVNNYEQYF. CDR3 DNA sequence: TGCAGCGTTCGAGGGACAGGGGTTAATAACTACGAGCAGTACTTC.

This clone occurred a few times. The chain uses TRBV10-1 and TRBJ2-1, with TRBD1 matching 8 bases. Germline V gene sequence: CDR1 WNHNN, CDR2 SYGVQD (reference sequence). With V trimmed by 2 bases and J by 4 bases, 4 bases remained unmatched. There are 15 residues in the CDR3. The CDR3 DNA follows: TGCGCCAGCAGTGAGGGACAGGGAGTTTACAATGAGCAGTTCTTC. Protein product: CASSEGQGVYNEQFF.

The chain employs TRBV3-1 (or the pseudogene TRBV3-2) and TRBJ1-6, with D unclear. Germline-derived CDR1 and CDR2 are LGHDT and YNNKEL (reference sequence). The CDR3 loop spans 14 amino acids. Trimming left V 3 bases short and J 5 bases short, with 8 bases between. CDR3 in amino acids: CASSQGGNNSPLHF. The CDR3 DNA reads as TGTGCCAGCAGCCAGGGAGGGAATAATTCACCCCTCCACTTT.

This sequence joins TRBV6-4 and TRBJ1-2; perhaps TRBD1 as D (5 bases). The CDR3 has 13 amino acids. The germline V gene has CDR1 MRHNA and CDR2 SNTAGT. V lost 3 bases to trimming and J lost 7 bases, with 12 bases between them. Written as DNA, the CDR3 is TGTGCCAGCAGTGAATTCCCAGGGTTTGGCTACACCTTC. Its protein product is CASSEFPGFGYTF.

V is TRBV2 and J is TRBJ1-1; D gene ambiguous. The CDR3 is 15 residues long. Germline V gene data show CDR1 as SNHLY and CDR2 as FYNNEI. V lost 6 bases and J 0 bases, leaving 14 bases between the germline ends. This CDR3 reads CASRSGGGVNTEAFF. The CDR3 nucleotides read TGTGCCAGCAGGTCCGGAGGAGGTGTGAACACTGAAGCTTTCTTT.

The genes are TRBV9 and TRBJ2-3; D is undetermined. The CDR3 covers 12 residues. Germline V gene lookup returns CDR1 SGDLS and CDR2 YYNGEE. V was pared by 0 bases and J by 5 bases, with 4 bases between. In nucleotides, the CDR3 is TGTGCCAGCAGCGTAGCCGGAGATACGCAGTATTTT. Encoded protein: CASSVAGDTQYF.

The CDR3 coding sequence is TGCGCCAGCAGCATTTTTCGACAGGGAGGCCAAGAGACCCAGTACTTC. Its protein product is CASSIFRQGGQETQYF. The chain couples TRBV5-1 to TRBJ2-5, with D possibly being TRBD1 (7 bases). V lost 4 bases and J lost 1, with 17 bases in between. The CDR3 loop spans 16 amino acids. Germline CDR1 SGHRS, CDR2 YFSETQ.

The chain links TRBV27 to TRBJ1-2; 9 positions match TRBD1. The CDR3 has 15 residues. Per the germline V gene, CDR1 is MNHEY and CDR2 is SMNVEV (reference sequence). Germline trimming cut 7 bases from V and 5 bases from J; bases unmatched to any gene: 11. The CDR3 protein is CASKLGDRELYGYTF. CDR3 coding DNA: TGTGCCAGCAAGCTCGGGGACAGGGAATTGTATGGCTACACCTTC.

There are a few counts of this clone. The V call is TRBV3-1 (or the pseudogene TRBV3-2), the J call TRBJ2-3, with D possibly being TRBD2 (6 bases). This CDR3 contains 15 residues. Trimming took off 5 bases at V and 2 bases at J, with 14 bases between the two ends. Germline loops: CDR1 LGHDT, CDR2 YNNKEL (reference sequence). The DNA for the CDR3 is TGTGCCAGCAGCGCCTCCCGGGACTTCACAGATACGCAGTATTTT. It specifies CASSASRDFTDTQYF.

The chain has TRBV28 and TRBJ2-1, with 7 nucleotides matching TRBD2. The ends lost 5 bases at V and 1 base at J; junction bases unmatched: 11. The length of the CDR3 is 17 residues. Germline V gene sequence: CDR1 MDHEN, CDR2 SYDVKM. This CDR3 reads CASSPRRELASYNEQFF. CDR3 coding DNA: TGTGCCAGCAGTCCTAGACGGGAACTAGCGTCCTACAATGAGCAGTTCTTC.

The V and J genes are TRBV21-1 and TRBJ2-2; the table's D call, TRBD2, has no DNA check behind it. TRBV21-1 is flagged as a pseudogene. This CDR3 contains 17 residues. This chain's CDR3 is CASSTLAGGPNTGELFF. As DNA, the CDR3 is TGTGCCAGCAGCACCTTAGCGGGAGGCCCGAACACCGGGGAGCTGTTTTTT.

This chain uses TRBV5-4 with TRBJ2-3, with 9 positions matching TRBD2. Germline loops: CDR1 SGHNT, CDR2 YYREEE (reference sequence). The CDR3 contains 15 residues. V trimming: 6 bases; J trimming: 4 bases; junction bases outside the gene matches: 9. The chain's CDR3 is CASTLAGDRADTQYF. The CDR3 DNA follows: TGTGCCAGCACATTAGCGGGAGACCGAGCAGATACGCAGTATTTT.

The V call is TRBV25-1, the J call TRBJ2-1; TRBD2 agrees at 8 bases. Germline lookup yields CDR1 MGHDK and CDR2 SYGVNS. The CDR3 has 14 amino acids. The ends lost 4 bases at V and 4 bases at J; junction bases unmatched: 3. In DNA, the CDR3 is TGTGCCAGCAGTGTAGCGGGGAATTACAATGAGCAGTTCTTC. It encodes CASSVAGNYNEQFF.

This sequence joins TRBV28 and TRBJ2-2; maybe TRBD2 (5 bases). The CDR3 consists of 15 residues. Looked up from germline, CDR1 is MDHEN and CDR2 is SYDVKM. V lost 7 bases and J 4 bases, leaving 16 bases between the germline ends. The CDR3 region is CASTRRLGGTGELFF. CDR3 nucleotide sequence: TGTGCCAGCACGAGGAGGCTAGGTGGCACCGGGGAGCTGTTTTTT.

The gene calls are TRBV6-1 and TRBJ2-7, with 9 positions matching TRBD1. The CDR3 extends over 16 amino acids. V shed 0 bases, J shed 4 bases, and the junction held 7 bases outside the gene matches. CDR1 MNHNS and CDR2 SASEGT come from the germline V gene. The CDR3 loop reads CASSEAVGQGLYEQYF. In nucleotides, the CDR3 is TGTGCCAGCAGTGAAGCGGTGGGACAGGGTTTGTACGAGCAGTACTTC.

This clone was seen a few times. The genes are TRBV20-1 and TRBJ1-3; D may be TRBD1 (6 bases). The CDR3 sequence is 15 residues long. The germline V gene encodes CDR1 DFQATT and CDR2 SNEGSKA (reference sequence). Trimming took 3 bases from V and 4 from J, leaving 16 bases between them. The CDR3 nucleotides are TGCAGTGCTAGTGATCCCCGGGACACGGGAAACACCATATATTTT. Translating gives CSASDPRDTGNTIYF.

This clone showed up just a few times. V gene TRBV7-8 combines with J gene TRBJ2-7; 10 bases match TRBD2. Trimming cost V 1 base and J 4 bases; bases outside gene matches: 7. CDR1 SGHVS and CDR2 FQNEAQ come from the germline V gene. The CDR3 sequence is 16 residues long. This CDR3 reads CASSLVPGLAKYEQYF. DNA for the CDR3: TGTGCCAGCAGCTTAGTACCGGGACTAGCGAAGTACGAGCAGTACTTC.

The CDR3 nucleotides are TGTGCCACCAGTGATCGCGCTTCAAGGGGGAATGAGCAGTTCTTC. It translates to CATSDRASRGNEQFF. The chain recombines TRBV24-1 with TRBJ2-1; D possibly corresponds to TRBD1 (6 bases). Per germline, CDR1 KGHDR and CDR2 SFDVKD. The CDR3 has 15 residues. V gave up 3 bases and J gave up 7 bases, with 15 bases separating them.

V usage is TRBV18 and J usage is TRBJ1-1; 12 bases are shared with TRBD1. The germline V gene encodes CDR1 KGHSH and CDR2 LQKENI. CDR3 length equals 15 residues. V shed 5 bases, J shed 4 bases, and the junction held 5 bases outside the gene matches. The CDR3 region is CASSIWDRGPTEAFF. The CDR3, as DNA: TGTGCCAGCTCAATATGGGACAGGGGGCCCACTGAAGCTTTCTTT. The whole variable domain, remainder taken from reference TRBV18 and TRBJ1-1, is NAGVMQNPRHLVRRRGQEARLRCSPMKGHSHVYWYRQLPEEGLKFMVYLQKENIIDESGMPKERFSAEFPKEGPSILRIQQVVRGDSAAYFCASSIWDRGPTEAFFGQGTRLTVV.

Of note for this clone: The junction does not match germline at one end; this may be a read error. Other DNA sequences in this sample translate to the same CDR3. The chain carries TRBV11-3 and TRBJ2-7, with TRBD1 matching over 7 bases. The CDR3 consists of 19 residues. Germline CDR1 reads SGHNT; CDR2 reads YENEEA. Written as DNA, the CDR3 is TGTGCCAGTAGCTTAGATGGACAGGACCTCCTATTAGCGAACTACGAGCAGTACTTC. Its protein is CASSLDGQDLLLANYEQYF. Complete variable domain (other parts from reference TRBV11-3 and TRBJ2-7): EAGVVQSPRYKIIEKKQPVAFWCNPISGHNTLYWYLQNLGQGPELLIRYENEEAVDDSQLPKDRFSAERLKGVDSTLKIQPAELGDSAVYLCASSLDGQDLLLANYEQYFGPGTRLTVT.

The chain couples TRBV5-4 to TRBJ2-5; D perhaps matches TRBD2 (5 bases). CDR1 SGHNT and CDR2 YYREEE come from the germline V gene (reference sequence). The length of the CDR3 is 15 residues. V was cut by 0 bases and J by 5 bases, with 14 bases left in between. As DNA, the CDR3 is TGTGCCAGCAGCTTGGTCCTGTTCGGGAAGGAGACCCAGTACTTC. Amino acid sequence: CASSLVLFGKETQYF.

The rearrangement joins TRBV9 to TRBJ1-2; 7 nucleotides agree with TRBD1. This CDR3 is 14 amino acids long. Germline values: CDR1 SGDLS, CDR2 YYNGEE. The V gene end was trimmed by 3 bases and the J gene end by 3 bases; junction bases not matched to a gene: 5. The CDR3, as DNA: TGTGCCAGCAGCGCACGGGGACAGCACTATGGCTACACCTTC. This sequence encodes CASSARGQHYGYTF.